This T cell receptor (beta chain) is drawn from a study of T cells in Graves' hyperthyroidism and ophthalmopathy (dated by TCRdb to between 2017 and 2020). As for the study more broadly: Peripheral blood samples were taken at the time of initial diagnosis, prior to any treatment. The approximately 100 discovery patients were randomly split 7:3 into training and test sets. To identify TCR V-J signatures that set the groups apart, the researchers used a discovery cohort of 100 patients, made up of roughly 40 with Graves' ophthalmopathy and some 56 with stable Graves' hyperthyroidism. TCR Vbeta CDR3 sequencing of around 130 peripheral blood samples (over 40 ophthalmopathy, 75 hyperthyroidism and roughly 17 progressor patients) is reported in the paper. Thyroid tissue and blood T-cell repertoires from about six Graves' hyperthyroidism patients were also compared in the study. After sampling, hyperthyroidism patients received methimazole starting at 30 mg daily, and ophthalmopathy patients received high-dose intravenous methylprednisolone. An independent validation cohort of under 20 hyperthyroidism patients and 17 patients who later progressed to ophthalmopathy tested prospective prediction of ophthalmopathy. Findings and caveats that apply to the study as a whole: In validation, the model predicted progression to ophthalmopathy a median of about 6.8 months before onset, with approximately 71% sensitivity and 72.22% specificity. Most expanded thyroid clonotypes (frequency above 0.001) were also detected in blood, a finding suggesting that blood repertoires may reflect thyroid immune responses. A model built on a 13 V-J signature distinguished ophthalmopathy from stable hyperthyroidism, reaching roughly 88% sensitivity and 81% to 83% specificity in cross-validation and 80%/75% in testing. Sample size was not statistically predetermined, and blinding of investigators to group allocation was not performed.

CDR1 and CDR2 are read off the germline V gene as SGHVS and FQNEAQ. Measured from the cysteine to the phenylalanine, the CDR3 is 15 residues long. This entry keeps only the CDR3 DNA: 45 bases, framed from base 1. Trimming costs V 4 bases and J 1 base, and their ends lie 13 bases apart. Hyperthyroidism patients were newly diagnosed, had a disease duration of under 2 months, and were aged 18 to 65 years. The study excluded patients with uncontrolled infections, other autoimmune diseases, pregnancy or lactation. Clinical symptoms, serum thyroxine and TRAb, thyroid ultrasound, and orbital computed tomography formed the basis for the diagnoses. Blood from progressor patients was collected at the time of first diagnosis with hyperthyroidism, before any ophthalmopathy symptoms had appeared. PBMCs were isolated from 7.5 to 10 ml of fresh peripheral blood by Ficoll-Paque density gradient centrifugation. Progressor patients were initially diagnosed with Graves' hyperthyroidism and developed ophthalmopathy during follow-up. Total RNA was extracted with Trizol reagent, and quality was checked on an Agilent 2100 Bioanalyzer.

The TCR beta CDR3 regions were amplified from RNA transcripts. The TCR CDR3 was subjected to a first round of RT-PCR using the HTBI primer set and the Qiagen OneStep RT-PCR kit. Libraries were constructed in a second round of multiplex PCR, after which size selection and purification were performed. Libraries were sequenced paired-end with 100 bp reads on an Illumina HiSeq2000. As for how the authors treated the data: SOAPnuke was used to process the raw data, removing reads that contained adapters or uncalled bases, had a mean Phred below 15, or lacked an exact match to the constant primer or identifier. COPE v1.2.5 was used to merge high-quality paired reads, and clonotypes were defined as unique nucleotide sequences. Clonotypes were aligned to IMGT TRBV, TRBD and TRBJ reference segments using MiTCR v1.1. Only V-J combinations with frequency above 0.0001, covering 99% to 99.2% of repertoires, were analysed. A TCS score was defined as the ratio between F50 (clonal expansion) and ExV (chaos), using BLOSUM62-based TCRdist between CDR3 peptides within each V-J. Welch's t-statistics and random forest reduced some 510 V-J features to under 15, which were used in a naive Bayes classifier (R e1071). Using fastp at Q25 and MiXCR, TCRdb reprocessed the public reads and kept productive beta chains. Each entry merges the rows of one CDR3 protein and shows their most common DNA and genes. The V and J calls reflect TCRdb's pipeline rather than the authors' work. This sample holds hundreds of thousands of distinct CDR3 sequences; roughly 20% were observed only once. The biggest ten clones account for approximately 15% of the sample.

About this clonotype itself: Its antigen is unknown. Base qualities are missing; no much larger clone stands one base away.

The chain is assembled from TRBV7-8 and TRBJ1-1, with an unclear D gene assignment. Material: blood. The sequence was collected from a woman aged 45-65 years with Graves' hyperthyroidism that later progressed to Graves' ophthalmopathy. The CDR3 loop reads CASSSLKTENTEAFF. The DNA sequence is as follows: TGTGCCAGCAGCTCCCTCAAAACAGAGAACACTGAAGCTTTCTTT.